This entry describes one TCR beta chain. Germline assignment: CDR1 DFQATT and CDR2 SNEGSKA (reference sequence). V lost 1 base and J 1 base, leaving 10 bases between the germline ends. This CDR3 contains 14 residues. As the template, RNA transcripts were used to amplify TCR beta CDR3 regions. Scientists carried out first-round RT-PCR using HTBI primers and then a second-round multiplex PCR. TCRdb reprocessed the multiplex PCR reads with MiXCR, giving one entry per CDR3 protein. The table shows around 1.1 million distinct CDR3 sequences, with around a third occurring only once. This sample was taken from a study of Graves' ophthalmopathy and Graves' hyperthyroidism. In this cohort, patients with other autoimmune diseases, uncontrolled infections, pregnancy or lactation were excluded.

The clonotype originates from an adult man with Graves' hyperthyroidism. Sequencing input: peripheral blood or thyroid tissue (not recorded which). V usage is TRBV20-1 and J usage is TRBJ2-5; D is undetermined. Written as DNA, the CDR3 is TGCAGTGCTAGAGGTGATAGCAGCCAAGAGACCCAGTACTTC. Translating it yields CSARGDSSQETQYF.